The present TCR beta chain was sequenced within a study of blood T cell repertoires in COVID-19. Study-wide background: Specimens from acute and convalescent COVID-19 originated in the United States, Italy and Spain. In each case, the material was cDNA or gDNA derived from T cells, B-cell-depleted T cells, or PBMCs.

This CDR3 comprises 15 residues. Germline trimming cut 3 bases from V and 5 bases from J; bases unmatched to any gene: 7. From germline, CDR1 is SGHTA and CDR2 FQGNSA. In the original analysis: Nucleated cell number was recorded as an estimate derived from reference gene primer amplification. The table came from immunoSEQ multiplex PCR; TCRdb's copy has only in-frame clones and leaves some out. That table is the source of V, J and clone size, and D and trimming were worked out from the DNA. Of about 280,000 clones in the sample, approximately 86% were seen once. Specimen: peripheral blood. J is TRBJ2-1 and V is TRBV7-2; TRBD2 matches 7 bases. This TCR derives from a woman aged 25 to 39 who had recovered from COVID-19. CDR3 sequence (DNA): TGTGCCAGCAGCTTGGGGGGAGGGAGGAACAATGAGCAGTTCTTC. It specifies CASSLGGGRNNEQFF.